The sequence of this T cell receptor (beta chain) was determined in a study of PD-1 blockade in classical Hodgkin lymphoma. Study at large: Intravenous infusions of nivolumab 3 mg/kg reached patients every 2 weeks.

The junction had 6 bases not matched to a gene; V was cut back by 4 bases and J by 1 base. Germline V gene lookup returns CDR1 SGHRS and CDR2 YFSETQ. This CDR3 spans 16 amino acids. This clone turned up a few times. The antigen is unknown. The protocol was immunoSEQ multiplex PCR, while the TCRdb copy is restricted to in-frame clones and leaves out a portion. The sample lists roughly 25,000 clones, approximately 80% occurring once. Every patient had relapsed following autologous stem cell transplantation, and cohorts differed in brentuximab vedotin exposure. General study points: Partial responders and progressors had significantly lower baseline TCR diversity. Undefined causes, possibly disease activity or prior therapy, underlie the repertoire differences. By C4D1 there was a significant rise in CD4+ TCR diversity but not in CD8+ TCR diversity.

The sequence was collected from a human donor with classical Hodgkin lymphoma. The chain employs TRBV5-1 and TRBJ2-2; 8 bases agree with TRBD1. The material was peripheral blood mononuclear cells (PBMCs), obtained at baseline. This CDR3 is CASSLIRGQNTGELFF. The CDR3 nucleotides are TGCGCCAGCAGCCTCATCAGGGGGCAGAACACCGGGGAGCTGTTTTTT. Looking up the rest from reference TRBV5-1 and TRBJ2-2 gives the full variable domain: KAGVTQTPRYLIKTRGQQVTLSCSPISGHRSVSWYQQTPGQGLQFLFEYFSETQRNKGNFPGRFSGRQFSNSRSEMNVSTLELGDSALYLCASSLIRGQNTGELFFGEGSRLTVL.